One and the same sample provided the 22 T cell receptor beta chains below, sequenced in a study of spatial heterogeneity in lung cancer. TCRdb recomputed calls from the 5' RACE reads with MiXCR, one row per CDR3 protein. The sample has about 94,000 distinct CDR3 sequences; approximately 20% are singletons. Described time point: blood at routine non-recurrence follow-up after resection. Specimen: PBMCs, collected at follow-up. The source is a male donor with early-stage non-small cell lung cancer.

This clonotype was picked up a small number of times. This chain connects TRBV3-1 to TRBJ1-1; 8 bases map to TRBD1. Trimming removed 7 bases from V and 1 base from J; junction bases left unmatched: 5. From germline, CDR1 is LGHDT and CDR2 YNNKEL (reference sequence). This CDR3 has 14 amino acids. Written as DNA, the CDR3 is TGTGCCAGCACAAGGGGACAGGCGAACACTGAAGCTTTCTTT. It codes for CASTRGQANTEAFF. The complete variable domain, with remaining parts taken from reference TRBV3-1 and TRBJ1-1, reads DTAVSQTPKYLVTQMGNDKSIKCEQNLGHDTMYWYKQDSKKFLKIMFSYNNKELIINETVPNRFSPKSPDKAHLNLHINSLELGDSAVYFCASTRGQANTEAFFGQGTRLTVV.

V is TRBV6-6 and J is TRBJ1-1; 8 nucleotides agree with TRBD1. Germline V CDR1 and CDR2: MNHNY, SVGAGI (reference sequence). CDR3 length: 12 residues. With 5 bases clipped from V and 7 bases from J, the junction kept 3 bases outside the gene matches. The chain's CDR3 is CASSGQGYEAFF. The CDR3 DNA sequence: TGTGCCAGCAGTGGACAGGGATATGAAGCTTTCTTT.

V gene TRBV2 combines with J gene TRBJ2-3, with 7 bases that match TRBD1. This CDR3 has 16 residues. The germline gives CDR1 SNHLY, CDR2 FYNNEI. V shed 3 bases and J 1 base; nucleotides not matched to a gene: 7. CDR3 region: CASSEVWDSRTDTQYF. The CDR3 DNA is TGTGCCAGCAGTGAGGTTTGGGACAGCCGCACAGATACGCAGTATTTT.

The chain combines TRBV6-5 with TRBJ2-7, with TRBD1 matching over 9 bases. V was pared by 6 bases and J by 4 bases, with 7 bases of the junction left unmatched. The length of the CDR3 is 14 residues. Germline values: CDR1 MNHEY, CDR2 SVGAGI. CDR3 protein: CASSRDRVGYEQYF. CDR3 coding DNA: TGTGCCAGCAGCCGGGACAGGGTAGGATACGAGCAGTACTTC.

V usage is TRBV25-1 and J usage is TRBJ2-2, with 12 positions matching TRBD1. Per the germline V gene, CDR1 is MGHDK and CDR2 is SYGVNS. The ends lost 4 bases at V and 7 bases at J; junction bases unmatched: 10. The CDR3 length is 17 residues. The CDR3 sequence: CASSGLRDRGQVGELFF. The CDR3, as DNA: TGTGCCAGCAGTGGACTGAGGGACAGGGGGCAGGTCGGGGAGCTGTTTTTT.

This sequence joins TRBV9 and TRBJ2-3; D is unclear. Germline assignment: CDR1 SGDLS and CDR2 YYNGEE. Trimming took 3 bases from V and 4 from J, leaving 15 bases between them. The CDR3 length is 15 residues. For the CDR3, the DNA is TGTGCCAGCAGCGGAGTCCCCCAGACACCAGATACGCAGTATTTT. This codes for CASSGVPQTPDTQYF.

This clonotype was seen more than once but under ten times. CDR3 residues: CASSDFSGANVLTF. The CDR3 DNA reads as TGTGCCAGCAGTGACTTCTCTGGGGCCAACGTCCTGACTTTC. The rearrangement uses TRBV6-4 and TRBJ2-6, with no clear D. Deletions cut 1 base from V and 0 bases from J, with 1 base between. CDR3 length equals 14 residues. CDR1 and CDR2 from the germline V gene are MRHNA and SNTAGT.

This clonotype was seen more than once but under ten times. V usage is TRBV3-1 and J usage is TRBJ2-7; 7 bases are shared with TRBD1. Germline V CDR1 and CDR2: LGHDT, YNNKEL (reference sequence). The CDR3 is made up of 13 amino acids. V lost 4 bases, J lost 4 bases, and 4 bases stayed unmatched. CDR3 protein: CASSRGQLYEQYV. The DNA for the CDR3 is TGTGCCAGCAGCCGGGGACAGTTGTACGAGCAGTACGTC.

The chain recombines TRBV7-8 with TRBJ1-5, with D hard to call. With 1 base removed from V and 4 bases from J, the gap between germline ends came to 8 bases. This CDR3 region has 14 residues. In germline, CDR1 is SGHVS, CDR2 FQNEAQ. The CDR3 loop is CASSLETPNQPQHF. CDR3 DNA: TGTGCCAGCAGCTTAGAGACCCCTAATCAGCCCCAGCATTTT.

The gene calls are TRBV12-5 and TRBJ1-6; tentative D call: TRBD1 (6 bases). This CDR3 contains 15 residues. Germline lookup yields CDR1 LGHNT and CDR2 FRNRAP. Trimming took off 5 bases at V and 9 bases at J, with 17 bases between the two ends. The CDR3 protein is CASGPDIPQGSPLHF. The CDR3 region has the DNA TGTGCTAGTGGTCCGGACATTCCACAGGGTTCACCCCTCCACTTT.

There are a few counts of this clonotype. The genes are TRBV6-1 and TRBJ1-2, with D possibly being TRBD1 (5 bases). Trimming took 5 bases from V and 4 from J, leaving 20 bases between them. Germline CDR1 and CDR2: MNHNS and SASEGT. The length of the CDR3 is 16 residues. The CDR3 loop reads CASSKLARDLRYGYTF. The CDR3 coding sequence is TGTGCCAGCAGTAAACTTGCCCGGGACCTTCGCTATGGCTACACCTTC.

There are a few counts of this clonotype. This chain connects TRBV7-9 to TRBJ1-6; D may be TRBD1 (5 bases). In germline, CDR1 is SEHNR, CDR2 FQNEAQ (reference sequence). This CDR3 is 13 amino acids long. Trimming shortened V by 2 bases and J by 9 bases, and 8 bases separated the two germline ends. The CDR3 reads CASSLRQTSPLHF. The CDR3 nucleotides are TGTGCCAGCAGCTTACGACAGACTTCACCCCTCCACTTT.

This clonotype was detected ten times or more. The V and J genes are TRBV3-1 and TRBJ1-1, with unresolved D. CDR3 length: 14 residues. Trimming stripped 1 base from V and 5 bases from J, with 11 bases between. Germline-derived CDR1 and CDR2 are LGHDT and YNNKEL (reference sequence). CDR3 coding DNA: TGTGCCAGCAGCCAAGGCCACTTTGGGACTGAAGCTTTCTTT. It specifies CASSQGHFGTEAFF. Using reference TRBV3-1 and TRBJ1-1 for the parts outside the CDR3, the full variable domain is DTAVSQTPKYLVTQMGNDKSIKCEQNLGHDTMYWYKQDSKKFLKIMFSYNNKELIINETVPNRFSPKSPDKAHLNLHINSLELGDSAVYFCASSQGHFGTEAFFGQGTRLTVV.

The genes are TRBV7-2 and TRBJ2-4; D not certain. V lost 3 bases and J lost 4, with 10 bases in between. Germline lookup yields CDR1 SGHTA and CDR2 FQGNSA. CDR3 length equals 14 residues. The CDR3 sequence: CASSFLGMKNIQYF. CDR3 DNA: TGTGCCAGCAGCTTTCTGGGCATGAAAAACATTCAGTACTTC. Filled out from reference TRBV7-2 and TRBJ2-4, the complete variable domain reads GAGVSQSPSNKVTEKGKDVELRCDPISGHTALYWYRQSLGQGLEFLIYFQGNSAPDKSGLPSDRFSAERTGGSVSTLTIQRTQQEDSAVYLCASSFLGMKNIQYFGAGTRLSVL.

As to this clonotype: A much bigger clone sits one base away, suggesting this may be a read error. The J gene is TRBJ2-5, the V gene TRBV29-1; D may be TRBD1 (5 bases). The CDR3 runs 13 residues. V was shortened by 4 bases and J by 1 base, with 10 bases between the two germline ends. CDR1 and CDR2 from the germline V gene are SQVTM and ANQGSEA. The CDR3 DNA follows: TGCAGCGTTGTTATCCAGGGCCAAGAGACCCAGTACTTC. Translating gives CSVVIQGQETQYF.

The chain carries TRBV11-1 and TRBJ2-3; 7 bases align to TRBD1. CDR1 and CDR2 from the germline V gene are SGHAT and FQDESV (reference sequence). J was trimmed by 1 base and V by 5 bases; bases with no gene match: 9. This CDR3 comprises 16 residues. CDR3 amino acids: CASSRDRDERTDTQYF. The CDR3 DNA reads as TGTGCCAGCAGCAGAGACAGGGACGAACGCACAGATACGCAGTATTTT. Full variable domain (outside the CDR3, taken from reference TRBV11-1 and TRBJ2-3): EAEVAQSPRYKITEKSQAVAFWCDPISGHATLYWYRQILGQGPELLVQFQDESVVDDSQLPKDRFSAERLKGVDSTLKIQPAELGDSAMYLCASSRDRDERTDTQYFGPGTRLTVL.

This clonotype was counted between two and nine times. CDR3 amino acids: CASSYSRRWTENEKLFF. In nucleotides, the CDR3 is TGTGCCAGCAGTTACTCGAGACGTTGGACGGAGAATGAAAAACTGTTTTTT. This chain uses TRBV6-5 with TRBJ1-4; no reliable D call. Germline CDR1 and CDR2: MNHEY and SVGAGI. V was trimmed by 0 bases and J by 5 bases, leaving 16 bases between them. This CDR3 comprises 17 residues.

This clonotype has just a few counts. This chain connects TRBV3-1 to TRBJ2-7; 7 positions agree with TRBD1. The J segment lost 1 base and the V segment lost 1 base, leaving 7 bases of the junction unmatched. Germline lookup yields CDR1 LGHDT and CDR2 YNNKEL (reference sequence). This CDR3 contains 16 residues. CDR3 nucleotides: TGTGCCAGCAGCCAAGGAGCAGGGGGTTTTTCCTACGAGCAGTACTTC. Translating gives CASSQGAGGFSYEQYF.

The chain combines TRBV2 with TRBJ2-1, with D perhaps TRBD2 (7 bases). The CDR3 spans 15 residues. In germline, CDR1 is SNHLY, CDR2 FYNNEI. V gave up 5 bases and J gave up 8 bases, with 19 bases separating them. CDR3: CASSRLGGASDEQFF. As DNA, the CDR3 is TGTGCCAGCAGTCGCCTGGGGGGGGCTAGCGATGAGCAGTTCTTC. Full variable domain (outside the CDR3, taken from reference TRBV2 and TRBJ2-1): EPEVTQTPSHQVTQMGQEVILRCVPISNHLYFYWYRQILGQKVEFLVSFYNNEISEKSEIFDDQFSVERPDGSNFTLKIRSTKLEDSAMYFCASSRLGGASDEQFFGPGTRLTVL.

The chain uses TRBV6-1 and TRBJ2-2; tentatively, D is TRBD1 or TRBD2 (5 bases each). The CDR3 is made up of 17 amino acids. With 7 bases removed from V and 2 bases from J, the gap between germline ends came to 20 bases. Germline V gene data show CDR1 as MNHNS and CDR2 as SASEGT. The CDR3 region has the DNA TGTGCCAGCAAGCCTTTATCCGGGACCTTTAACACCGGGGAGCTGTTTTTT. This encodes CASKPLSGTFNTGELFF.

This clonotype occurred a few times. The V call is TRBV27, the J call TRBJ1-1; D is perhaps TRBD1 (5 bases). This CDR3 spans 13 amino acids. Germline assignment: CDR1 MNHEY and CDR2 SMNVEV (reference sequence). Trimming took 3 bases from V and 5 from J, leaving 10 bases between them. CDR3 loop: CASSFGGETEAFF. The CDR3 region has the DNA TGTGCCAGCAGTTTTGGGGGAGAAACTGAAGCTTTCTTT.

This sequence joins TRBV6-5 and TRBJ2-1; 9 bases agree with TRBD2. The V gene's germline CDR1 is MNHEY and CDR2 SVGAGI. After removal of 0 bases from V and 7 bases from J, the junction contained 7 bases not matched to a gene. The CDR3 consists of 16 residues. The CDR3 sequence is CASSYSIGLAGNEQFF. In nucleotides, the CDR3 is TGTGCCAGCAGTTACTCGATAGGCCTAGCGGGAAATGAGCAGTTCTTC.